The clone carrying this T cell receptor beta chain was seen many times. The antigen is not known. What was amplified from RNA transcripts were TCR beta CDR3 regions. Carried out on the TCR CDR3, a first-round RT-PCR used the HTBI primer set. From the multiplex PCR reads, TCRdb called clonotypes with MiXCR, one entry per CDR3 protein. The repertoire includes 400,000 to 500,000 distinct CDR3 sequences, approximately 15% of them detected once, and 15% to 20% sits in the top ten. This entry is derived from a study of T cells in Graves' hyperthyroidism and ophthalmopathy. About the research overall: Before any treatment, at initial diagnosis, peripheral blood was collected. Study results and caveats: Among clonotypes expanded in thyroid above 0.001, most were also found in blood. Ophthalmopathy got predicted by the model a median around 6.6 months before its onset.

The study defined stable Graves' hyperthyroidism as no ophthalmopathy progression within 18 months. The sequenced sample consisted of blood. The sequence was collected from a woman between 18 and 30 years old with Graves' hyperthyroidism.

The CDR3 DNA reads as TGCAGTGCTAGCTTAGGCGGCGGGAACACTGAAGCTTTCTTT. It yields the protein CSASLGGGNTEAFF. The rearrangement links TRBV20-1 to TRBJ1-1; no reliable D call. This CDR3 spans 14 amino acids. Trimming pared 3 bases from V and 1 base from J, leaving 12 bases between. Germline CDR1 DFQATT, CDR2 SNEGSKA (reference sequence).